This TCR beta chain was recovered during a study of T-cell memory formation after mild COVID-19. About the study: TCR clusters largely stayed donor specific. Study-wide findings and caveats: There was a balanced CD4/CD8 profile in clones contracting day 15 to 85, and later expanders leaned CD4+. Contracting CD4+ clones sat mainly in CM and EM; CD8+ in EMRA. Pre-infection memory showed some responding clones, and this suggested that cross-reactive memory joined.

TCRdb recomputed calls from the 5' RACE reads with MiXCR, one row per CDR3 protein. The data hold around 140,000 distinct CDR3 sequences, with 19% observed a single time. With regard to this clonotype: What it recognizes is unknown.

The CDR3 is 12 amino acids. Deletions cut 2 bases from V and 3 bases from J, with 6 bases between. Germline V gene lookup returns CDR1 SGHDT and CDR2 YYEEEE. This TCR was sampled from an adult woman who had mild COVID-19 (a few samples of this study predate the infection). Cell type and time point are not known. The chain couples TRBV5-6 to TRBJ2-7; D is uncertain. Sequences were obtained from PBMCs or a T cell subset sorted from them (not recorded which). CDR3 region: CASSLYSYEQYF. The CDR3 DNA sequence: TGTGCCAGCAGCTTATACAGCTACGAGCAGTACTTC.